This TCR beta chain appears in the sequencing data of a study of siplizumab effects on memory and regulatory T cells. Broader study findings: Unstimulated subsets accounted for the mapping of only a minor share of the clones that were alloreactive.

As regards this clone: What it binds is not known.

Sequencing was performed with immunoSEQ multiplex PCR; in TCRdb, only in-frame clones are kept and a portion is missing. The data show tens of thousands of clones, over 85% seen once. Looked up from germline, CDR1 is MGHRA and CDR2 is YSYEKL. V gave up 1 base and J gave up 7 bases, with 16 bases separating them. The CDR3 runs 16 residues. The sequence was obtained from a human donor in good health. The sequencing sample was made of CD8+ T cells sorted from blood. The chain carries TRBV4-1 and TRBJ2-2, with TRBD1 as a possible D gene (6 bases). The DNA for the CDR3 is TGCGCCAGCAGCCAAGCTCATACAGGGTACGGCGGGGAGCTGTTTTTT. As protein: CASSQAHTGYGGELFF.